One T cell receptor (beta chain) is described in this entry. The antigen is undetermined. This entry belongs to a study of monozygotic twins with inflammatory bowel disease. Notes on the study in general: Against healthy co-twins, IBD patients had lower TCRbeta diversity (measured by inverse Simpson). Clonotypes shared with others were fewer in IBD patients than in healthy twins, especially with disease activity.

The CDR3 has 11 residues. CDR1 DFQATT and CDR2 SNEGSKA come from the germline V gene (reference sequence). No DNA is given; TCRdb re-called the 5' RACE reads and lists each CDR3 protein once. The table for this sample gives 120,000 to 150,000 distinct CDR3 sequences. Material: blood. This receptor was identified in a human donor with ulcerative colitis or Crohn's disease, or a healthy co-twin of an affected twin (not recorded which). The chain joins TRBV20-1 to TRBJ2-7. The CDR3 here is CSPKRSYEQYF.